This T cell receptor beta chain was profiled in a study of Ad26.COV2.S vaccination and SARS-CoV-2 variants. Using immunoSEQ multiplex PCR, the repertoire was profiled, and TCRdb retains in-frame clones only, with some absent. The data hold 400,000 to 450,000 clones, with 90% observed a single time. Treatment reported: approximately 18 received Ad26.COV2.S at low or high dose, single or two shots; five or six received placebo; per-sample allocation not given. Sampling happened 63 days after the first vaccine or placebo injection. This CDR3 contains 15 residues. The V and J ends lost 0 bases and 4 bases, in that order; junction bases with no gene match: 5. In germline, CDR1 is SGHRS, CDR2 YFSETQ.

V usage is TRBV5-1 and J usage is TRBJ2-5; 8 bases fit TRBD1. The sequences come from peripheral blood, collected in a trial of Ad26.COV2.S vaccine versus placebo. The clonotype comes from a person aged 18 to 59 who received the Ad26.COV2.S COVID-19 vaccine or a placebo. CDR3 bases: TGCGCCAGCAGCTTGGAGACAGGGGTAGTAGAGACCCAGTACTTC. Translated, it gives CASSLETGVVETQYF. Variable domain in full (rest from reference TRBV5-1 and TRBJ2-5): KAGVTQTPRYLIKTRGQQVTLSCSPISGHRSVSWYQQTPGQGLQFLFEYFSETQRNKGNFPGRFSGRQFSNSRSEMNVSTLELGDSALYLCASSLETGVVETQYFGPGTRLLVL.